Presented here are 5 T cell receptor beta chains from one specimen sequenced in a study of response to subunit inactivated influenza vaccine. In TCRdb, the RT-PCR reads were re-called with MiXCR into one record per CDR3 protein. Among about 180,000 distinct CDR3 sequences, around a tenth were seen once, and the ten largest hold 11%. Source: non-naive T cells sorted from PBMCs, taken on the day of vaccination. The receptors derive from a man aged 50 to 60 who received an inactivated influenza vaccine.

The CDR3, as DNA: TGTGCCAGCAGCTTAGACGATAATCAGCCCCAGCATTTT. Its protein product is CASSLDDNQPQHF. The chain uses TRBV11-2 and TRBJ1-5; D is unclear. Trimming took off 0 bases at V and 4 bases at J, with 4 bases between the two ends. The germline V gene encodes CDR1 SGHAT and CDR2 FQNNGV. CDR3 length equals 13 residues.

This chain uses TRBV20-1 with TRBJ1-2; D unclear. V lost 3 bases and J lost 5, with 7 bases in between. The CDR3 sequence is 11 residues long. Germline assignment: CDR1 DFQATT and CDR2 SNEGSKA (reference sequence). The CDR3 nucleotides read TGCAGTGCTAGCGCCGGGTATGGCTACACCTTC. Translating it yields CSASAGYGYTF.

This clonotype was found many times. The rearrangement joins TRBV11-1 to TRBJ2-7, with D possibly being TRBD1 (6 bases). The length of the CDR3 is 14 residues. The germline V and J ends were trimmed by 3 bases and 6 bases, with 15 bases remaining between them. Germline loops: CDR1 SGHAT, CDR2 FQDESV (reference sequence). CDR3 DNA sequence: TGTGCCAGCAGCTTGGTAGGGGGTGGCGGCGAGCAGTACTTC. Translating it yields CASSLVGGGGEQYF.

This clonotype appeared once. This sequence joins TRBV7-2 and TRBJ1-3; tentative D call: TRBD1 (5 bases). The CDR3 totals 15 residues. In germline, CDR1 is SGHTA, CDR2 FQGNSA. Deletions cut 8 bases from V and 4 bases from J, with 18 bases between. The DNA of the CDR3 is TGTGCCAGCGTTGAGGGTTCAGGGCTAGGAAACACCATATATTTT. Its translation: CASVEGSGLGNTIYF.

With respect to this clonotype: This sequence may be a read error, since a much larger clone differs from it by one base. The chain joins TRBV12-3 or TRBV12-4 to TRBJ2-1; 10 bases match TRBD1. V shed 5 bases and J 10 bases; nucleotides not matched to a gene: 11. There are 15 residues in the CDR3. The CDR3 reads CASSPIGTGVGEQFF. Here the CDR3 DNA reads TGTGCCAGCAGTCCAATCGGGACAGGGGTAGGGGAGCAGTTCTTC.